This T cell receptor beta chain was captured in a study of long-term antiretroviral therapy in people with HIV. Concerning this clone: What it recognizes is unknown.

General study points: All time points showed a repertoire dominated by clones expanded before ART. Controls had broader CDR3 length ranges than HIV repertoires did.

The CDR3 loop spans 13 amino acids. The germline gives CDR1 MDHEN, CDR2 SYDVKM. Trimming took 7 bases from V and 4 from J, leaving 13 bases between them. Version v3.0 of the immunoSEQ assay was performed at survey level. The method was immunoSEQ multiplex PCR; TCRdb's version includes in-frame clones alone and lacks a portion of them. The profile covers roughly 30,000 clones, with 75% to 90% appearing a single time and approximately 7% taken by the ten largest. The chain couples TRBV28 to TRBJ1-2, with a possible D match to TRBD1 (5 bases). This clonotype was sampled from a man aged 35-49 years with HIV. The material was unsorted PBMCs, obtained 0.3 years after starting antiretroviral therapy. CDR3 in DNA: TGTGCCAGCACCCTTATTCAGGGCTATGGCTACACCTTC. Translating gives CASTLIQGYGYTF.